This T cell receptor (beta chain) was sequenced in a study of cytomegalovirus exposure and HLA in healthy donors. J gave up 0 bases and V 6 bases, and 9 bases lay outside the gene matches. Germline loops: CDR1 SQVTM, CDR2 ANQGSEA. CDR3 length equals 15 residues. With regard to this clone: What it binds is not known.

Study results and caveats: Researchers catalogued around 150 TCR beta chains as cytomegalovirus-associated. A missense DCLRE1C variant was associated with V- and J-gene trimming of TCR beta chains in a later analysis, and an independent cohort replicated the association.

PCR amplification relied on 60 Vbeta primers (plus 13 Jbeta primers). The repertoire was sequenced with immunoSEQ multiplex PCR; TCRdb's copy has only in-frame clones and lacks some. The sample includes roughly 130,000 clones, around three quarters of them seen just once. Among the donors, all were healthy bone marrow donors. The V call is TRBV29-1, the J call TRBJ2-7, with 9 nucleotides matching TRBD1. The sequenced material came from PBMCs. This sequence originates from a man between 35 and 55 years old in good health and CMV-seronegative. CDR3 sequence reads: CSVGVGTGSSYEQYF. The CDR3, as DNA: TGCAGCGTGGGGGTGGGGACAGGGAGCTCCTACGAGCAGTACTTC.